This T cell receptor beta chain came from a study of early T cells in non-severe SARS-CoV-2 infection. As for the study in general: With bulk RNA from unsorted whole blood as input, sequencing yielded unpaired chains. Study observations and caveats: The matching step, a VDJdb search, favored anti-spike CD8 responses and missed private and CD4 specificities.

Individual cDNA molecules were tagged with unique molecular identifiers. TCRdb ran MiXCR on the 5' RACE reads and lists one entry per CDR3 protein. The sample lists tens of thousands of distinct CDR3 sequences; around 7% were seen once. V was clipped by 4 bases and J by 4 bases, with 11 bases between them. Germline CDR1 SGHDT, CDR2 YYEEEE. The CDR3 covers 13 residues. This clonotype was observed many times. What it binds is unknown. This rearrangement joins TRBV5-6 to TRBJ1-1; D is unresolved. This sample comprised whole blood, obtained at baseline. The TCR was taken from an adult who was a healthcare worker with PCR-confirmed SARS-CoV-2 infection or an uninfected control (not recorded which). Here the CDR3 DNA reads TGTGCCAGCAGCGGGTACGGGCTCACTGAAGCTTTCTTT. Its protein is CASSGYGLTEAFF.